The 29 T cell receptor beta chains given below trace back to one sample, sequenced in a study of identifying expanded T cells in peripheral blood. Generated by immunoSEQ multiplex PCR, the TCRdb table keeps only in-frame clones and is missing some. The table includes more than 50,000 clones, around 86% detected once. Sequencing was performed on blood. Receptor source: a person between 18 and 75 years old in good health.

The chain couples TRBV7-2 to TRBJ2-1; 14 nucleotides match TRBD2. Germline CDR1 reads SGHTA; CDR2 reads FQGNSA. CDR3 length equals 16 residues. The V and J ends lost 6 bases and 9 bases, in that order; junction bases with no gene match: 10. The CDR3 DNA is TGTGCCAGCAGTCCGCCCGGGACTAGCGGGAGAGGTGAGCAGTTCTTC. Translating it yields CASSPPGTSGRGEQFF.

V usage is TRBV2 and J usage is TRBJ2-3, with D unclear. Trimming took 3 bases from V and 2 from J, leaving 12 bases between them. Germline V gene sequence: CDR1 SNHLY, CDR2 FYNNEI. The CDR3 spans 15 residues. DNA of the CDR3: TGTGCCAGCAGTGATCGGAAACCCAACACAGATACGCAGTATTTT. This codes for CASSDRKPNTDTQYF.

The V and J genes are TRBV30 and TRBJ1-5, with TRBD1 as a possible D gene (5 bases). V lost 2 bases to trimming and J lost 4 bases, with 9 bases between them. The germline gives CDR1 GTSNPN, CDR2 SVGIG (reference sequence). The CDR3 spans 13 residues. The CDR3 here is CAWSMTENQPQHF. In DNA, the CDR3 is TGTGCCTGGAGTATGACAGAAAATCAGCCCCAGCATTTT. Drawing the rest from reference TRBV30 and TRBJ1-5, the complete variable domain is SQTIHQWPATLVQPVGSPLSLECTVEGTSNPNLYWYRQAAGRGLQLLFYSVGIGQISSEVPQNLSASRPQDRQFILSSKKLLLSDSGFYLCAWSMTENQPQHFGDGTRLSIL.

This chain uses TRBV19 with TRBJ2-2; a weak D match, TRBD2 (5 bases). The V and J ends lost 1 base and 4 bases respectively, with 7 bases between them. The CDR3 totals 14 residues. Germline V gives CDR1 LNHDA, CDR2 SQIVND (reference sequence). CDR3 residues: CASSIARGTGELFF. The CDR3 DNA reads as TGTGCCAGTAGTATAGCCCGGGGCACCGGGGAGCTGTTTTTT. Full variable domain (outside the CDR3, taken from reference TRBV19 and TRBJ2-2): DGGITQSPKYLFRKEGQNVTLSCEQNLNHDAMYWYRQDPGQGLRLIYYSQIVNDFQKGDIAEGYSVSREKKESFPLTVTSAQKNPTAFYLCASSIARGTGELFFGEGSRLTVL.

The chain employs TRBV6-5 and TRBJ1-4; TRBD1 might be the D (6 bases). Germline V lookup: CDR1 MNHEY, CDR2 SVGAGI. Trimming removed 5 bases at V and 8 bases at J, with 18 bases between. CDR3 length: 15 amino acids. The CDR3 nucleotides read TGTGCCAGCAGTCCGGGGGGGCAGGGGAGGGAAAAACTGTTTTTT. Amino acids: CASSPGGQGREKLFF.

The chain couples TRBV6-5 to TRBJ2-3; perhaps TRBD1 as D (6 bases). The germline V and J ends were trimmed by 9 bases and 4 bases, with 17 bases remaining between them. The CDR3 sequence is 14 residues long. Germline values: CDR1 MNHEY, CDR2 SVGAGI. The CDR3 is CASKTGKSADTQYF. CDR3 bases: TGTGCCAGTAAAACAGGGAAATCCGCAGATACGCAGTATTTT.

The chain employs TRBV27 and TRBJ1-2, with D uncertain. The CDR3 loop spans 15 amino acids. The ends were cut back, 2 bases at V and 4 bases at J, with 14 bases in the middle. Germline CDR1 is MNHEY and CDR2 is SMNVEV (reference sequence). DNA of the CDR3: TGTGCCAGCAGTTTAGGGAGAAGCGGGAGCTATGGCTACACCTTC. Its translation: CASSLGRSGSYGYTF.

This chain connects TRBV14 to TRBJ2-4, with D perhaps TRBD1 or TRBD2 (5 bases each). Germline lookup yields CDR1 SGHDN and CDR2 FVKESK. The CDR3 consists of 15 residues. V was shortened by 0 bases and J by 6 bases, with 12 bases between the two germline ends. CDR3 in DNA: TGTGCCAGCAGCCAAGACTTCGGGGCGGGAAACATTCAGTACTTC. Translation gives CASSQDFGAGNIQYF. Full variable domain (missing parts from reference TRBV14 and TRBJ2-4): EAGVTQFPSHSVIEKGQTVTLRCDPISGHDNLYWYRRVMGKEIKFLLHFVKESKQDESGMPNNRFLAERTGGTYSTLKVQPAELEDSGVYFCASSQDFGAGNIQYFGAGTRLSVL.

The rearrangement joins TRBV2 to TRBJ1-1; 7 bases map to TRBD1. V was clipped by 7 bases and J by 0 bases; unmatched bases: 5. The CDR3 loop spans 14 amino acids. Germline loops: CDR1 SNHLY, CDR2 FYNNEI. CDR3 region: CASTKDRLNTEAFF. CDR3 DNA: TGTGCCAGCACTAAGGACAGGTTGAACACTGAAGCTTTCTTT.

The rearrangement joins TRBV5-1 to TRBJ2-7; D may match TRBD1 or TRBD2 (5 bases each). Trimming removed 3 bases at V and 2 bases at J, with 9 bases between. Germline loops: CDR1 SGHRS, CDR2 YFSETQ. The CDR3 length is 13 residues. CDR3 coding DNA: TGCGCCAGCAGCTGGGGGTCTGCCTACGAGCAGTACTTC. Protein product: CASSWGSAYEQYF.

In this sample, this clone turned up once. Other DNA sequences in this sample translate to the same CDR3. The V and J genes are TRBV18 and TRBJ1-5, with D maybe TRBD1 (5 bases). The CDR3 is 15 amino acids. Trimming stripped 2 bases from V and 3 bases from J, with 11 bases between. Germline loops: CDR1 KGHSH, CDR2 LQKENI. The CDR3 loop is CASSPGQGDNQPQHF. The CDR3 nucleotides read TGTGCCAGCTCACCAGGGCAGGGCGACAATCAGCCCCAGCATTTT. The variable domain in full, with the rest retrieved from reference TRBV18 and TRBJ1-5, is NAGVMQNPRHLVRRRGQEARLRCSPMKGHSHVYWYRQLPEEGLKFMVYLQKENIIDESGMPKERFSAEFPKEGPSILRIQQVVRGDSAAYFCASSPGQGDNQPQHFGDGTRLSIL.

CDR3 amino acids: CASSFTQGDPEAFF. The CDR3 DNA sequence: TGTGCCAGCAGCTTTACTCAGGGGGACCCTGAAGCTTTCTTT. J is TRBJ1-1 and V is TRBV7-9; 7 bases are shared with TRBD1. Germline values: CDR1 SEHNR, CDR2 FQNEAQ (reference sequence). This CDR3 region has 14 residues. The trim removed 3 bases at V and 6 bases at J, leaving 7 bases unmatched. Full variable domain (rest looked up from reference TRBV7-9 and TRBJ1-1): DTGVSQNPRHKITKRGQNVTFRCDPISEHNRLYWYRQTLGQGPEFLTYFQNEAQLEKSRLLSDRFSAERPKGSFSTLEIQRTEQGDSAMYLCASSFTQGDPEAFFGQGTRLTVV.

In DNA, the CDR3 is TGTGCCAGCAGTTACCTAGGGGGCACTGAAGCTTTCTTT. Translated, it gives CASSYLGGTEAFF. This chain links TRBV6-5 with TRBJ1-1, with D possibly being TRBD1 (6 bases). Between the trimmed V and J ends, which lost 2 bases and 4 bases, there was a span of 8 bases. This CDR3 is built from 13 residues. Germline V lookup: CDR1 MNHEY, CDR2 SVGAGI.

The V gene is TRBV5-1, the J gene TRBJ1-1, with D perhaps TRBD1 (6 bases). Germline CDR1 is SGHRS and CDR2 is YFSETQ. Deletions cut 5 bases from V and 6 bases from J, with 17 bases between. This CDR3 comprises 14 residues. The CDR3 is CASSFTGSLAEAFF. CDR3 DNA sequence: TGCGCCAGCAGTTTCACAGGGTCTTTGGCTGAAGCTTTCTTT.

This clone was seen once. The DNA for the CDR3 is TGCGCCAGCGGGACAGGGAACACTGAAGCTTTCTTT. Translated, it gives CASGTGNTEAFF. The chain couples TRBV10-2 to TRBJ1-1, with 8 positions matching TRBD1. Germline loops: CDR1 WSHSY, CDR2 SAAADI. Germline trimming cut 8 bases from V and 1 base from J; bases unmatched to any gene: 0. This CDR3 contains 12 residues.

V gene TRBV27 combines with J gene TRBJ2-7; no clear D gene. CDR1 and CDR2 (germline): MNHEY, SMNVEV (reference sequence). The germline V and J ends were trimmed by 5 bases and 1 base, with 12 bases remaining between them. The CDR3 consists of 14 residues. CDR3 in DNA: TGTGCCAGCAGTCCGAAGGTCGTGTCCTACGAGCAGTACTTC. Encoded protein: CASSPKVVSYEQYF.

CDR3 sequence: CASSFGTAKGPLHF. CDR3 DNA sequence: TGTGCCAGCAGTTTCGGGACAGCGAAAGGACCCCTCCACTTT. The chain uses TRBV27 and TRBJ1-6, with 7 bases matching TRBD1. Germline CDR1 is MNHEY and CDR2 is SMNVEV (reference sequence). V lost 3 bases to trimming and J lost 12 bases; unmatched junction nucleotides: 8. This CDR3 is 14 amino acids long.

The chain uses TRBV9 and TRBJ2-2; D gene unclear. V shed 4 bases and J shed 6 bases, with 10 bases lying between them. Per the germline V gene, CDR1 is SGDLS and CDR2 is YYNGEE. This CDR3 is 13 amino acids long. CDR3 in DNA: TGTGCCAGCAGCCCGACGGTCTCCGGGGAGCTGTTTTTT. Translation gives CASSPTVSGELFF.

V usage is TRBV27 and J usage is TRBJ2-7; 8 bases map to TRBD1. CDR3 size: 13 residues. Germline CDR1 is MNHEY and CDR2 is SMNVEV (reference sequence). The V gene end was trimmed by 6 bases and the J gene end by 5 bases; junction bases not matched to a gene: 6. CDR3 nucleotide sequence: TGTGCCAGCAGCATGACAGGGGTCCACGAGCAGTACTTC. Its translation is CASSMTGVHEQYF.

This clone was seen a handful of times. The chain is built from TRBV29-1 and TRBJ1-2; a weak D match, TRBD1 (6 bases). Trimming pared 4 bases from V and 7 bases from J, leaving 22 bases between. Germline CDR1 and CDR2: SQVTM and ANQGSEA. The CDR3 has 15 residues. In DNA form, the CDR3 reads TGCAGCGTTGCGGGGAGGGAACAGGGATTAGGTGGCTACACCTTC. Translating it yields CSVAGREQGLGGYTF. Full variable domain (rest looked up from reference TRBV29-1 and TRBJ1-2): SAVISQKPSRDICQRGTSLTIQCQVDSQVTMMFWYRQQPGQSLTLIATANQGSEATYESGFVIDKFPISRPNLTFSTLTVSNMSPEDSSIYLCSVAGREQGLGGYTFGSGTRLTVV.

This clone was detected a few times. V is TRBV7-8 and J is TRBJ2-2; the match to TRBD2 covers 11 bases. With 1 base clipped from V and 6 bases from J, the junction kept 4 bases outside the gene matches. There are 16 residues in the CDR3. Germline CDR1 SGHVS, CDR2 FQNEAQ. CDR3: CASSLGLAGISGELFF. CDR3 bases: TGTGCCAGCAGCTTAGGACTAGCGGGGATCTCCGGGGAGCTGTTTTTT.

The chain employs TRBV27 and TRBJ1-1, with D unclear. In germline, CDR1 is MNHEY, CDR2 SMNVEV (reference sequence). Trimming left V 2 bases short and J 4 bases short, with 8 bases between. CDR3 length: 13 amino acids. CDR3 bases: TGTGCCAGCAGTTTAGGCCCGACCACTGAAGCTTTCTTT. Its translation: CASSLGPTTEAFF.

The CDR3 loop reads CASSYSQIQETQYF. The CDR3 DNA is TGTGCCAGCAGTTATAGTCAGATCCAAGAGACCCAGTACTTC. V is TRBV6-5 and J is TRBJ2-5; D remains ambiguous. Germline CDR1 is MNHEY and CDR2 is SVGAGI. Trimming removed 3 bases at V and 1 base at J, with 9 bases between. This CDR3 region has 14 residues.

In its sample, this clone was seen once. The chain employs TRBV5-1 and TRBJ1-1; D may be TRBD1 (5 bases). The germline V and J ends were trimmed by 0 bases and 3 bases, with 12 bases remaining between them. This CDR3 is 15 amino acids long. The germline gives CDR1 SGHRS, CDR2 YFSETQ. CDR3 sequence (DNA): TGCGCCAGCAGCTTGGTGGGGGGTCCGGACACTGAAGCTTTCTTT. Amino acids: CASSLVGGPDTEAFF.

The chain links TRBV9 to TRBJ2-1; unclear D gene. Trimming took 0 bases from V and 8 from J, leaving 9 bases between them. This CDR3 is 13 amino acids long. The V gene's germline CDR1 is SGDLS and CDR2 YYNGEE. In DNA, the CDR3 is TGTGCCAGCAGCGTAGCACAACCATATGAGCAGTTCTTC. This encodes CASSVAQPYEQFF. The entire variable domain, with the rest obtained from reference TRBV9 and TRBJ2-1, is as follows: DSGVTQTPKHLITATGQRVTLRCSPRSGDLSVYWYQQSLDQGLQFLIQYYNGEERAKGNILERFSAQQFPDLHSELNLSSLELGDSALYFCASSVAQPYEQFFGPGTRLTVL.

This clone was observed once. The chain carries TRBV5-4 and TRBJ2-1; TRBD2 matches at 7 bases. The CDR3 has 17 residues. In germline, CDR1 is SGHNT, CDR2 YYREEE (reference sequence). With 4 bases clipped from V and 5 bases from J, the junction kept 15 bases outside the gene matches. The CDR3 nucleotides are TGTGCCAGCAGCCTTCCGGGGGGAGGATTGCAAGACAATGAGCAGTTCTTC. Translation: CASSLPGGGLQDNEQFF.

The chain carries TRBV7-9 and TRBJ2-7, with 9 bases matching TRBD2. The CDR3 contains 16 residues. In germline, CDR1 is SEHNR, CDR2 FQNEAQ (reference sequence). Trimming removed 1 base from V and 3 bases from J; junction bases left unmatched: 7. The CDR3 spells CASSLVSGTSYYEQYF. CDR3 nucleotides: TGTGCCAGCAGCTTAGTCTCGGGGACTAGCTACTACGAGCAGTACTTC.

The rearrangement joins TRBV11-3 to TRBJ1-2, with TRBD1 matching 8 bases. The germline CDR1 and CDR2 sequences are SGHNT and YENEEA. This CDR3 is 14 amino acids long. V lost 5 bases, J lost 4 bases, and 6 bases stayed unmatched. The CDR3 loop reads CASSLRQGSYGYTF. CDR3 DNA: TGTGCCAGCAGCCTCAGACAGGGGAGCTATGGCTACACCTTC.

The chain employs TRBV6-1 and TRBJ2-4, with D uncertain. Looked up from germline, CDR1 is MNHNS and CDR2 is SASEGT. This CDR3 has 17 residues. Trimming left V 0 bases short and J 2 bases short, with 14 bases between. CDR3 DNA sequence: TGTGCCAGCAGTGAAGCGCTGGGTGGTAGATCCAAAAACATTCAGTACTTC. Encoded protein: CASSEALGGRSKNIQYF.